This T cell receptor beta chain emerged from a study of CD8 T cells in Susac syndrome. TCR beta sequencing was performed on blood CD8+ and CD4+ T cells. Germline V gene data show CDR1 as LGHDT and CDR2 as YNNKEL (reference sequence). CDR3 length: 13 amino acids. The V and J ends lost 5 bases and 0 bases respectively, with 8 bases between them. The authors reverse transcribed roughly 0.5 to 1 ug RNA with random hexamers. Each CDR3 protein gets one entry after TCRdb re-called the immunoSEQ multiplex PCR reads with MiXCR. The table records 95,000 to 150,000 distinct CDR3 sequences, 85% to 95% of them present only once.

This sequence was found in a human donor with multiple sclerosis. The sequenced material came from CD8+ T cells from PBMCs. This chain connects TRBV3-1 to TRBJ2-7; D is possibly TRBD2 (5 bases). The CDR3 bases are TGTGCCAGCAGCAACCGGGACTCCTACGAGCAGTACGTC. It translates to CASSNRDSYEQYV.